This is a list of T cell receptor beta chains from one sample in a study of vaccination and CD4 T cells after COVID-19. Antigens for these TCRs are unknown. One entry per CDR3 protein results from TCRdb running MiXCR on the PCR reads. The sample holds about 5,400 distinct CDR3 sequences, about 48% seen once. Sequences were obtained from CD4+ T cells from blood, cultured in vitro. These receptors were taken from a human donor in good health. The CDR3 runs from the conserved cysteine through the conserved F or W. The D gene is left open where the match is weak. Size values are once, few and many counts, or a class for expanded clones, and some rows have none.

clone size: NA; V gene: TRBV2; D gene: NA; J gene: TRBJ1-6; CDR3 DNA: TGTGCCAGCAGAGGGAGTTCACCCCTCCACTTT; CDR3 protein: CASRGSSPLHF
clone size: NA; V gene: TRBV6-1; D gene: TRBD1; J gene: TRBJ1-1; CDR3 DNA: TGTGCCAGCAGTGAAGGTTTCGGAAAGGGGGCCGCTGAAGCTTTCTTT; CDR3 protein: CASSEGFGKGAAEAFF
clone size: few; V gene: TRBV21-1; D gene: NA; J gene: TRBJ1-2; CDR3 DNA: TGTGCCAGCAGCAAAGACGTTCAGGGACAGGGAGAATATGGCTACACCTTC; CDR3 protein: CASSKDVQGQGEYGYTF
clone size: NA; V gene: TRBV20-1; D gene: NA; J gene: TRBJ2-2; CDR3 DNA: TGCAGTGCGAGAGGAACAGGATTTATCGGGGAGCTGTTTTTT; CDR3 protein: CSARGTGFIGELFF
clone size: NA; V gene: TRBV27; D gene: NA; J gene: TRBJ2-2; CDR3 DNA: TGTGCCAGCAGTTCCCGAACAGGACATGCGTACACCGGGGAGCTGTTTTTT; CDR3 protein: CASSSRTGHAYTGELFF
clone size: few; V gene: TRBV6-1; D gene: NA; J gene: TRBJ1-1; CDR3 DNA: TGTGCCATTAGGATTCAGGCTGAAGCTTTCTTT; CDR3 protein: CAIRIQAEAFF
clone size: large; V gene: TRBV6-5; D gene: NA; J gene: TRBJ1-4; CDR3 DNA: TGTGCCAGCAGTTATTACAGGGATCAAAAACTGTTTTTT; CDR3 protein: CASSYYRDQKLFF
clone size: NA; V gene: TRBV12-3/TRBV12-4; D gene: NA; J gene: TRBJ1-6; CDR3 DNA: TGTGCCAGCAGTCTTAATCAAGATTCACCCCTCCACTTT; CDR3 protein: CASSLNQDSPLHF
clone size: NA; V gene: TRBV7-2; D gene: NA; J gene: TRBJ1-2; CDR3 DNA: TGTGCCAGCAGCTTAGATAACTATGGCTACACCTTC; CDR3 protein: CASSLDNYGYTF
clone size: few; V gene: TRBV6-4; D gene: TRBD1; J gene: TRBJ1-6; CDR3 DNA: TGTGCCAGCAGTGTCGGAACAGGGGATTCACCCCTCCACTTT; CDR3 protein: CASSVGTGDSPLHF
clone size: few; V gene: TRBV27; D gene: TRBD1; J gene: TRBJ2-2; CDR3 DNA: TGTGCCAGCAGTTTCCAGGGGGCCGGGGAGCTGTTTTTT; CDR3 protein: CASSFQGAGELFF
clone size: NA; V gene: TRBV20-1; D gene: TRBD2; J gene: TRBJ2-3; CDR3 DNA: TGCAGTGCCGCTACTAGCGGGGGGGCCTCAGATACGCAGTATTTT; CDR3 protein: CSAATSGGASDTQYF
clone size: NA; V gene: TRBV9; D gene: TRBD1; J gene: TRBJ1-6; CDR3 DNA: TGTGCCAGCAGTCTTAGGGGGACAGCGGATTCACCCCTCCACTTT; CDR3 protein: CASSLRGTADSPLHF
clone size: few; V gene: TRBV11-3; D gene: TRBD2; J gene: TRBJ2-5; CDR3 DNA: TGTGCCAGCAGTCCTGGACTAGCGGGAGGGGAGACCCAGTACTTC; CDR3 protein: CASSPGLAGGETQYF
clone size: few; V gene: TRBV7-3; D gene: TRBD2; J gene: TRBJ2-2; CDR3 DNA: TGTGCCAGCAGCCTGAGCGGGGGGAACACCGGGGAGCTGTTTTTT; CDR3 protein: CASSLSGGNTGELFF